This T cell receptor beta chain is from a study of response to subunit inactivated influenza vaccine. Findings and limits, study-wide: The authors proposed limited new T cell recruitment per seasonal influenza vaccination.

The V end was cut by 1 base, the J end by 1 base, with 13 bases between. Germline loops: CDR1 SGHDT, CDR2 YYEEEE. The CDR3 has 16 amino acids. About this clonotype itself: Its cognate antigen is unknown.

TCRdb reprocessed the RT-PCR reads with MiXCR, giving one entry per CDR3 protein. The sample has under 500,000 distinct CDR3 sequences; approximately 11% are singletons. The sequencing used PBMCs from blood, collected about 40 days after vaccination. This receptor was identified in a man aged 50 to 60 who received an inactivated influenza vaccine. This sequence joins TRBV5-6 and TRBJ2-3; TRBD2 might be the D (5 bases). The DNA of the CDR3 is TGTGCCAGCAGCTTGACGACTAACTTTCGCACAGATACGCAGTATTTT. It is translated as CASSLTTNFRTDTQYF.